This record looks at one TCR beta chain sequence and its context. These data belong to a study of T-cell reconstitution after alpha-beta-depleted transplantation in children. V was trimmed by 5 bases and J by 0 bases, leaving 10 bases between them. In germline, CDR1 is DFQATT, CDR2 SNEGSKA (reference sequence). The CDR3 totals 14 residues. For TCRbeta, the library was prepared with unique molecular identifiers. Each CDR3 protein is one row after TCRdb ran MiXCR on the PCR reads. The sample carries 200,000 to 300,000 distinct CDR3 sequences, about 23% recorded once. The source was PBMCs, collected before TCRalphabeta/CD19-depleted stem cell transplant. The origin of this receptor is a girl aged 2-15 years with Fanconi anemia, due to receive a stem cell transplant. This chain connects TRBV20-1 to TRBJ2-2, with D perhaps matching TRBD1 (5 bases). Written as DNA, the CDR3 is TGCAGTGCTCATGGACATACGAACACCGGGGAGCTGTTTTTT. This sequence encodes CSAHGHTNTGELFF.